The 16 T cell receptor beta chains listed next were all sequenced from one sample in a study of Graves' ophthalmopathy and Graves' hyperthyroidism. Amplification of the TCR beta CDR3 regions used RNA transcripts (as template). Second-round multiplex PCR came after a first-round RT-PCR that employed HTBI primers. TCRdb re-called the multiplex PCR reads with MiXCR, one entry per CDR3 protein. The sample lists roughly 380,000 distinct CDR3 sequences, 15% occurring once. The specimen sequenced was peripheral blood. Every receptor here comes from a woman between 18 and 29 years old with stable Graves' hyperthyroidism.

This clonotype came up many times. The chain is built from TRBV7-9 and TRBJ2-7; TRBD1 aligns across 8 bases. The germline gives CDR1 SEHNR, CDR2 FQNEAQ (reference sequence). The junction had 6 bases not matched to a gene; V was cut back by 5 bases and J by 0 bases. This CDR3 is built from 15 residues. The chain's CDR3 is CASSPRQGTSYEQYF. In DNA form, the CDR3 reads TGTGCCAGCAGCCCCAGACAGGGGACCTCCTACGAGCAGTACTTC.

This clonotype showed up many times. The gene calls are TRBV11-2 and TRBJ2-5, with 7 bases matching TRBD1. The CDR3 length is 13 residues. With V trimmed by 5 bases and J by 4 bases, 4 bases remained unmatched. Germline CDR1 SGHAT, CDR2 FQNNGV. The CDR3 nucleotides are TGTGCCAGCAGCGAGGGACAGTCAGAGACCCAGTACTTC. Translation gives CASSEGQSETQYF.

This clonotype has a count of ten or more. V usage is TRBV9 and J usage is TRBJ2-7, with D perhaps TRBD1 or TRBD2 (5 bases each). V was clipped by 2 bases and J by 2 bases, with 17 bases between them. This CDR3 has 16 residues. CDR1 SGDLS and CDR2 YYNGEE come from the germline V gene. The CDR3 DNA reads as TGTGCCAGCAGCGTGGGGCCGACTATGAATACCTACGAGCAGTACTTC. Translation: CASSVGPTMNTYEQYF.

The chain links TRBV5-6 to TRBJ2-5; 8 bases align to TRBD1. Germline V gene lookup returns CDR1 SGHDT and CDR2 YYEEEE. CDR3 length equals 15 residues. Trimming took 3 bases from V and 4 from J; bases not matched to a gene: 8. This CDR3 is CASSSFGQGRETQYF. The CDR3 region has the DNA TGTGCCAGCAGCTCCTTTGGACAGGGACGAGAGACCCAGTACTTC. The entire variable domain, with the rest obtained from reference TRBV5-6 and TRBJ2-5, is as follows: DAGVTQSPTHLIKTRGQQVTLRCSPKSGHDTVSWYQQALGQGPQFIFQYYEEEERQRGNFPDRFSGHQFPNYSSELNVNALLLGDSALYLCASSSFGQGRETQYFGPGTRLLVL.

J is TRBJ2-7 and V is TRBV5-1; 8 nucleotides agree with TRBD1. Germline assignment: CDR1 SGHRS and CDR2 YFSETQ. J was trimmed by 2 bases and V by 0 bases; bases with no gene match: 7. The CDR3 covers 16 residues. CDR3 in DNA: TGCGCCAGCAGCTTGGCCGGGGGACAGGTAACCTACGAGCAGTACTTC. It codes for CASSLAGGQVTYEQYF.

There are many counts of this clonotype. J is TRBJ1-2 and V is TRBV7-9, with D tentatively TRBD1 (5 bases). Germline CDR1 is SEHNR and CDR2 is FQNEAQ (reference sequence). The germline V and J ends were trimmed by 3 bases and 6 bases, with 14 bases remaining between them. The CDR3 runs 14 residues. The CDR3 loop reads CASSFSDKGHGYTF. CDR3 bases: TGTGCCAGCAGCTTCTCGGACAAGGGCCATGGCTACACCTTC.

This clonotype was counted ten times or more. V gene TRBV28 combines with J gene TRBJ1-1; D ambiguous. Trimming stripped 5 bases from V and 1 base from J, with 14 bases between. CDR1 and CDR2 (germline): MDHEN, SYDVKM. This CDR3 region has 15 residues. In DNA form, the CDR3 reads TGTGCCAGCAGTGAGCCCAGCGACTGGAACACTGAAGCTTTCTTT. This gives the protein CASSEPSDWNTEAFF.

This clonotype was detected ten times or more. One end of the junction varies from germline; a read error may be responsible. The J gene is TRBJ1-6, the V gene TRBV5-1; possible D gene TRBD1, 6 bases. Per germline, CDR1 SGHRS and CDR2 YFSETQ. This CDR3 comprises 14 residues. The CDR3 sequence: CASRLDSLLSPLHF. CDR3 coding DNA: TGCGCCAGCCGCTTGGACAGCCTCCTATCACCCCTCCACTTT.

In this sample, this clonotype turned up many times. V is TRBV6-1 and J is TRBJ2-7, with D maybe TRBD2 (7 bases). There are 13 residues in the CDR3. Trimming left V 7 bases short and J 6 bases short, with 16 bases between. From germline, CDR1 is MNHNS and CDR2 SASEGT. The CDR3 is CASTESGGLEQYF. CDR3 sequence (DNA): TGTGCCAGCACCGAATCCGGGGGGCTCGAGCAGTACTTC.

This clonotype was seen many times. This chain links TRBV12-3 or TRBV12-4 with TRBJ1-2; tentatively, D is TRBD1 (5 bases). Trimming stripped 6 bases from V and 3 bases from J, with 17 bases between. This CDR3 is built from 15 residues. The CDR3 DNA reads TGTGCCAGCAGCTTACCCCCGACAGCCCACTATGGCTACACCTTC. Protein sequence: CASSLPPTAHYGYTF.

This clonotype was detected ten times or more. The chain couples TRBV7-2 to TRBJ1-2; D is unresolved. The CDR3 has 13 amino acids. V lost 0 bases to trimming and J lost 7 bases, with 9 bases between them. Germline CDR1 is SGHTA and CDR2 is FQGNSA. CDR3 sequence reads: CASSLAKQIGYTF. The DNA for the CDR3 is TGTGCCAGCAGCTTAGCGAAACAGATTGGCTACACCTTC.

Many counts were recorded for this clonotype. The rearrangement uses TRBV25-1 and TRBJ2-7, with D perhaps TRBD2 (6 bases). Trimming removed 4 bases at V and 2 bases at J, with 15 bases between. Germline V gene sequence: CDR1 MGHDK, CDR2 SYGVNS. CDR3 size: 15 residues. The chain's CDR3 is CASSGGGPGAYEQYF. CDR3 in DNA: TGTGCCAGCAGTGGGGGAGGTCCGGGAGCCTACGAGCAGTACTTC.

A few counts support this clonotype. The V gene is TRBV24-1, the J gene TRBJ2-5; 8 nucleotides match TRBD1. CDR3 length: 16 residues. Germline V gives CDR1 KGHDR, CDR2 SFDVKD. V was clipped by 4 bases and J by 5 bases; unmatched bases: 11. CDR3 residues: CATSDPGQEGEETQYF. The CDR3 DNA reads TGTGCCACCAGTGACCCGGGACAGGAGGGTGAGGAGACCCAGTACTTC.

The chain links TRBV6-1 to TRBJ2-2; a weak D match, TRBD2 (6 bases). Trimming removed 5 bases from V and 0 bases from J, with 10 bases in between. Germline V gives CDR1 MNHNS, CDR2 SASEGT. The CDR3 contains 15 residues. CDR3 in DNA: TGTGCCAGCAGTAGGGACTCCCCGAACACCGGGGAGCTGTTTTTT. Its translation is CASSRDSPNTGELFF.

This clonotype was picked up many times. The J gene is TRBJ1-1, the V gene TRBV5-1; 8 positions agree with TRBD1. Germline V gives CDR1 SGHRS, CDR2 YFSETQ. After removal of 2 bases from V and 6 bases from J, the junction contained 9 bases not matched to a gene. The CDR3 has 15 residues. In nucleotides, the CDR3 is TGCGCCAGCAGCTTAACGACAGGGGTCGTCGCTGAAGCTTTCTTT. It yields the protein CASSLTTGVVAEAFF.

CDR3 sequence (DNA): TGTGCCAGCAGCCGCGGACGGACACTGGGGGAGACCCAGTACTTC. Protein: CASSRGRTLGETQYF. The V gene is TRBV2, the J gene TRBJ2-5; tentative D call: TRBD1 (5 bases). CDR1 SNHLY and CDR2 FYNNEI come from the germline V gene. V lost 6 bases to trimming and J lost 5 bases, with 19 bases between them. There are 15 residues in the CDR3.